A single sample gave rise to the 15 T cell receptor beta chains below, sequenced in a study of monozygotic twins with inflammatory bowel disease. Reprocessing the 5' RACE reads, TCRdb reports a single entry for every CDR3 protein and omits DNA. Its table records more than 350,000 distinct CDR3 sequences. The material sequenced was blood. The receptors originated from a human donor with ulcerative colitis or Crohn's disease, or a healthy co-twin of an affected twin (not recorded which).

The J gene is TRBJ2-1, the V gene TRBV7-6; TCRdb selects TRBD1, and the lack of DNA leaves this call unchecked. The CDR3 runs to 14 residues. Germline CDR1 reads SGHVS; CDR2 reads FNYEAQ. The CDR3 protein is CASSFGDRYNEQFF. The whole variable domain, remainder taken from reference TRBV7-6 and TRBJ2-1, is GAGVSQSPRYKVTKRGQDVALRCDPISGHVSLYWYRQALGQGPEFLTYFNYEAQQDKSGLPNDRFSAERPEGSISTLTIQRTEQRDSAMYRCASSFGDRYNEQFFGPGTRLTVL.

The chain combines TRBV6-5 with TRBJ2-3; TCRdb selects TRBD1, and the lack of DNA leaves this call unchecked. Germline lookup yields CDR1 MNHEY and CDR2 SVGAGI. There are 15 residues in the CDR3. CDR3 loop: CASSFATVSTDTQYF.

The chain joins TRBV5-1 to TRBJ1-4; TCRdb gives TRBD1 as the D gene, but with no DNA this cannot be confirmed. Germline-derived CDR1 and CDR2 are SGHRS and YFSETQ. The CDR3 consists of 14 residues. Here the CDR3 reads CASSLGQINEKLFF.

CDR3 residues: CSVSGTGGTDTQYF. This rearrangement joins TRBV29-1 to TRBJ2-3; TCRdb's D call, TRBD1, is unchecked because there is no DNA. This CDR3 is 14 amino acids long. The germline V gene encodes CDR1 SQVTM and CDR2 ANQGSEA.

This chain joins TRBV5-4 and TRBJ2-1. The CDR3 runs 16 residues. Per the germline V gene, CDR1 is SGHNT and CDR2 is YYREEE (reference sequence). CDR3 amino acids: CASSLGGGVNYNEQFF.

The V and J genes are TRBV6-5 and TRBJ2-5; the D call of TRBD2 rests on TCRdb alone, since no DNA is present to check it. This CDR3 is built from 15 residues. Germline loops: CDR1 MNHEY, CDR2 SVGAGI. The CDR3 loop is CASSSSLGGERAQYF.

This CDR3 reads CSAKGRAQETQYF. This chain links TRBV20-1 with TRBJ2-5; TCRdb's D call, TRBD1, is unchecked because there is no DNA. The length of the CDR3 is 13 residues. Germline assignment: CDR1 DFQATT and CDR2 SNEGSKA (reference sequence).

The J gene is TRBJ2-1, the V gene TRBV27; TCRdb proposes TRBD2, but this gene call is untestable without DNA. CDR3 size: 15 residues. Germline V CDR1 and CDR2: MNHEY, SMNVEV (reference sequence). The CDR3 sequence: CASSIGTSGSNEQFF.

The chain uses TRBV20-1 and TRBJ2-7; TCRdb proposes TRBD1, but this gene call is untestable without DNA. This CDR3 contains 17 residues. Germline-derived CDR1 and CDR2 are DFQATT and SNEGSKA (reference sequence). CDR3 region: CSARRGGSKGDTYEQYF.

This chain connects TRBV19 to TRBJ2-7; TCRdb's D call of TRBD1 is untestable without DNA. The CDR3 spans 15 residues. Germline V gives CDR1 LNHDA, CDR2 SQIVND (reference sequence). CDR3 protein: CASSMDGIQSYEQYF.

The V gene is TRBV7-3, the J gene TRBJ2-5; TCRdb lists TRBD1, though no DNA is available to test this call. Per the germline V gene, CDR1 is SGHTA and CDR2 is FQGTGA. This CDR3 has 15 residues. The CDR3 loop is CASSPQGSLGETQYF.

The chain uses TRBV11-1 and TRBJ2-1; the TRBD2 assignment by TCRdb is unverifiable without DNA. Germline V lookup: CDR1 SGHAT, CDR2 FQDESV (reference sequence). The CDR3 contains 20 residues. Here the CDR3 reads CASSSVLNAGLVSSYNEQFF.

The CDR3 reads CASSQEYRGNEKLFF. This chain joins TRBV4-3 and TRBJ1-4; as DNA is missing, the TRBD1 call by TCRdb cannot be tested. Germline V CDR1 and CDR2: LGHNA, YSLEER. This CDR3 spans 15 amino acids.

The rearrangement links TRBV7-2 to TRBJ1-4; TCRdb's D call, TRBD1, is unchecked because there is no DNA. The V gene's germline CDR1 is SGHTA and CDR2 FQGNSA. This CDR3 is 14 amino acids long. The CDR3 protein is CASSLVGANEKLFF. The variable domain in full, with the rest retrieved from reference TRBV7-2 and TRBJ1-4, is GAGVSQSPSNKVTEKGKDVELRCDPISGHTALYWYRQSLGQGLEFLIYFQGNSAPDKSGLPSDRFSAERTGGSVSTLTIQRTQQEDSAVYLCASSLVGANEKLFFGSGTQLSVL.

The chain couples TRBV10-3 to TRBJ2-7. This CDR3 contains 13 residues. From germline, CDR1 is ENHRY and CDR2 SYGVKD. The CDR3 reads CAISEGSTYEQYF.